This T cell receptor beta chain came from a study of CD4 T cells in relation to SARS-CoV-2 and coronaviruses (dated by TCRdb to the early 2020s). The study in broad terms: Shared crossreactive spike epitopes were mapped to their HLA restriction using patient-derived lymphoblastoid cell lines. At the level of individual TCR clonotypes, the study measured memory CD4+ T cell crossreactivity between SARS-CoV-2 spike protein and common cold coronavirus spike proteins. The Adaptive Biotechnologies TCR-sequencing kit was used for samples from a few pre-COVID donors and for the naive versus memory experiments, whereas the other data were Illumina-based. Expansion assays from other donors in the study were sequenced with a different, Illumina-based TCR-beta assay.

CDR1 and CDR2 are read off the germline V gene as SNHLY and FYNNEI. Measured from the cysteine to the phenylalanine, the CDR3 is 14 residues long. Solely the CDR3 DNA is kept, with 42 bases framed from the first base. V loses 2 bases of germline sequence and J loses 9 bases, and the interval between the two ends is 11 bases. DNA from uncultured naive and memory CD4+ T cells underwent immunoSEQ TCR-beta sequencing at deep resolution. Concerning the study's data processing: Preprocessing removed nonproductive sequences and CDR3s not starting with C, not ending with F or W, or shorter than 7 amino acids. Cultured and uncultured naive and memory CD4+ repertoires were searched for previously identified spike- and CEF-reactive CDR3s. CDR3 homology was quantified as pairwise Levenshtein distance, calculated with the stringdist R package after three terminal residues were trimmed from each end. In its TCRdb copy, this immuneACCESS table keeps in-frame sequences only and misses some clones. Where compared with another copy, unresolved V genes explain less than half of these, and the others have no known cause. V and J calls and clone size are copied from that table; D and trimming were computed from the DNA. In this sample the table shows about 68,000 clones, over 85% of which occur a single time. The ten most abundant clones make up about 0.23% of the sample.

CD4+ T cells from unexposed donors were collected before the COVID-19 pandemic (2011-2018). Naive and memory CD4+ T cells were separated from cryopreserved PBMCs by first enriching for CD4 and then performing EasySep naive CD4+ T cell enrichment. The leukapheresis product for the unexposed donors was obtained through commercial purchase. Ficoll-Paque PLUS gradient centrifugation was used to isolate PBMCs from leukapheresis product or whole blood. PBMCs were either cryopreserved at -140°C or used fresh in the expansion assay. The QIAamp Micro DNA Kit was used to extract genomic DNA from the CD4+ T cells. Summary of the overall study and its limitations: Crossreactive clones showed significantly weaker SARS-CoV-2-driven expansion than monoreactive clones, consistent with antigenic imprinting. Around three fifths of donors had memory CD4+ clonotypes that crossrecognized SARS-CoV-2 and at least one common cold coronavirus spike. Naive versus memory sequencing indicated the assay detects memory recall responses rather than primary responses primed during culture. Pre-pandemic and post-infection samples were not both contributed by any donor, so tracing of the source of pre-existing responses was limited. Since the crossreactivity analysis centred on spike protein, crossreactivity against other viral proteins was not assessed. Small numbers of patients and of tested TCRs limited the study.

As to this clone: Its binding antigen is unknown. No much larger clone exists at a distance of one base, and base qualities are not known.

The rearranged segments are TRBV2 and TRBJ1-6; perhaps TRBD1 is the D gene, with 6 bases matching. The sample was naive CD4+ T cells from PBMCs. The cell subset or site label, read with the paper, signifies: naive CD4+ T cells isolated by negative enrichment. The sequence was collected from a human donor in good health. The CDR3 protein: CASSESGVGSPLHF. In nucleotides, the sequence is TGTGCCAGCAGTGAATCAGGGGTCGGTTCACCCCTCCACTTT. The entire variable domain, with the stretches around the CDR3 drawn from the reference TRBV2 and TRBJ1-6 proteins, is EPEVTQTPSHQVTQMGQEVILRCVPISNHLYFYWYRQILGQKVEFLVSFYNNEISEKSEIFDDQFSVERPDGSNFTLKIRSTKLEDSAMYFCASSESGVGSPLHFGNGTRLTVT.